In this sample, the clone carrying this T cell receptor beta chain turned up a few times. Its target is unknown. PCR employed 60 Vbeta and 13 Jbeta primers. Using immunoSEQ multiplex PCR, the repertoire was profiled, and TCRdb retains in-frame clones only, with some absent. The data hold approximately 91,000 clones, with roughly 76% observed a single time. This sample was included in a study of cytomegalovirus exposure and HLA in healthy donors. Germline V lookup: CDR1 GTSNPN, CDR2 SVGIG (reference sequence). The CDR3 has 14 residues. V lost 2 bases and J lost 1, with 9 bases in between. Study results and caveats: It was shown in a later analysis that HLA-associated TCR beta chains were more clonally expanded than other, equally common chains. One later analysis reportedly identified an Asian-associated ancestry cluster that showed fewer N-insertions than the roughly 700-donor mean. Using the classifier, cytomegalovirus status was reportedly diagnosed with high specificity and sensitivity.

The clonotype comes from a female donor in good health and CMV-seronegative. The chain has TRBV30 and TRBJ2-1; weak D call: TRBD2 (5 bases). The sample taken for sequencing was PBMCs. CDR3 sequence reads: CAWSSPGSYNEQFF. The CDR3, as DNA: TGTGCCTGGAGTAGTCCGGGGTCCTACAATGAGCAGTTCTTC. Full variable domain (rest looked up from reference TRBV30 and TRBJ2-1): SQTIHQWPATLVQPVGSPLSLECTVEGTSNPNLYWYRQAAGRGLQLLFYSVGIGQISSEVPQNLSASRPQDRQFILSSKKLLLSDSGFYLCAWSSPGSYNEQFFGPGTRLTVL.